Shown below are 25 T cell receptor beta chains from a single sample sequenced in a study of T cell changes during pregnancy in multiple sclerosis. Measured with immunoSEQ multiplex PCR; TCRdb has only the in-frame clones, and not every one. The sample includes some 80,000 clones, approximately 94% of them seen just once. Sequenced material: peripheral blood, taken in the third trimester of pregnancy. Every receptor here comes from a female donor with multiple sclerosis, enrolled in a pregnancy study.

This chain uses TRBV21-1 with TRBJ1-2. TRBV21-1 is listed as a pseudogene. The CDR3 contains 15 residues. This CDR3 is CASSVRDSRLYGYTF. CDR3 bases: TGTGCCAGCAGCGTACGGGACTCTCGACTTTATGGCTACACCTTC.

The chain combines TRBV2 with TRBJ2-3; 12 bases are a match to TRBD2. The CDR3 covers 16 residues. The trim removed 7 bases at V and 8 bases at J, leaving 13 bases unmatched. Germline CDR1 reads SNHLY; CDR2 reads FYNNEI. The CDR3 is CASKTSGGPLVGTQYF. CDR3 coding DNA: TGTGCCAGCAAAACTAGCGGGGGGCCTCTCGTAGGTACGCAGTATTTT. The complete variable domain, with remaining parts taken from reference TRBV2 and TRBJ2-3, reads EPEVTQTPSHQVTQMGQEVILRCVPISNHLYFYWYRQILGQKVEFLVSFYNNEISEKSEIFDDQFSVERPDGSNFTLKIRSTKLEDSAMYFCASKTSGGPLVGTQYFGPGTRLTVL.

The chain combines TRBV9 with TRBJ2-2, with 14 bases aligning to TRBD2. The V gene's germline CDR1 is SGDLS and CDR2 YYNGEE. There are 17 residues in the CDR3. Germline trimming cut 3 bases from V and 6 bases from J; bases unmatched to any gene: 7. CDR3 in DNA: TGTGCCAGCAGCGCCTCCGGACTAGCGGGGGGTGCCGGGGAGCTGTTTTTT. Translated, it gives CASSASGLAGGAGELFF.

The CDR3: CASSQEAANYGYTF. As DNA, the CDR3 is TGTGCCAGCAGCCAAGAGGCCGCTAACTATGGCTACACCTTC. The chain recombines TRBV4-2 with TRBJ1-2; no clear D gene. This CDR3 is built from 14 residues. The V gene lost 0 bases and the J gene lost 0 bases, with 5 bases spanning the gap. CDR1 and CDR2 from the germline V gene are LGHNA and YNFKEQ.

The chain employs TRBV9 and TRBJ1-1; the D gene is possibly TRBD1 (5 bases). In germline, CDR1 is SGDLS, CDR2 YYNGEE. Trimming stripped 4 bases from V and 4 bases from J, with 14 bases between. The CDR3 is 14 residues long. The CDR3 coding sequence is TGTGCCAGCAGCCCGTCCCCAGGGCTCACTGAAGCTTTCTTT. Its protein is CASSPSPGLTEAFF.

This rearrangement joins TRBV19 to TRBJ2-5; D perhaps matches TRBD2 (6 bases). The CDR3 is made up of 16 amino acids. V dropped 3 bases and J dropped 2 bases, with 16 bases sitting between them. Germline V gene lookup returns CDR1 LNHDA and CDR2 SQIVND (reference sequence). The CDR3 here is CASSIGGKQSQETQYF. The CDR3 DNA is TGTGCCAGTAGTATTGGGGGGAAACAGTCACAAGAGACCCAGTACTTC. Full variable domain (outside the CDR3, taken from reference TRBV19 and TRBJ2-5): DGGITQSPKYLFRKEGQNVTLSCEQNLNHDAMYWYRQDPGQGLRLIYYSQIVNDFQKGDIAEGYSVSREKKESFPLTVTSAQKNPTAFYLCASSIGGKQSQETQYFGPGTRLLVL.

The chain uses TRBV11-2 and TRBJ2-1; TRBD2 is a possible D gene (6 bases). The V and J ends lost 5 bases and 1 base respectively, with 12 bases between them. The CDR3 extends over 15 amino acids. Per germline, CDR1 SGHAT and CDR2 FQNNGV. Here the CDR3 reads CASSPRAGSYNEQFF. The CDR3 nucleotides read TGTGCCAGCAGCCCACGCGCGGGGTCCTACAATGAGCAGTTCTTC.

The chain recombines TRBV6-4 with TRBJ2-1; 11 nucleotides align to TRBD1. This CDR3 has 14 amino acids. Germline loops: CDR1 MRHNA, CDR2 SNTAGT. The ends lost 5 bases at V and 7 bases at J; junction bases unmatched: 4. For the CDR3, the DNA is TGTGCCAGCAGTCCCGGGACAGGGGGGAATGAGCAGTTCTTC. Its translation: CASSPGTGGNEQFF.

The V call is TRBV7-3, the J call TRBJ1-4; perhaps TRBD1 as D (5 bases). The germline V gene encodes CDR1 SGHTA and CDR2 FQGTGA. The CDR3 sequence is 15 residues long. The ends were cut back, 2 bases at V and 6 bases at J, with 13 bases in the middle. The CDR3 region is CASSLGGGPDEKLFF. The CDR3 DNA sequence: TGTGCCAGCAGCTTAGGCGGGGGTCCGGATGAAAAACTGTTTTTT.

The chain uses TRBV9 and TRBJ2-7; 16 bases line up with TRBD2. CDR1 and CDR2 (germline): SGDLS, YYNGEE. V dropped 3 bases and J dropped 7; count of bases not matched to a gene: 7. The CDR3 length is 16 residues. This CDR3 reads CASSEGTSGGAMEQYF. The CDR3 nucleotides read TGTGCCAGCAGCGAGGGGACTAGCGGGGGGGCCATGGAGCAGTACTTC. The whole variable domain, remainder taken from reference TRBV9 and TRBJ2-7, is DSGVTQTPKHLITATGQRVTLRCSPRSGDLSVYWYQQSLDQGLQFLIQYYNGEERAKGNILERFSAQQFPDLHSELNLSSLELGDSALYFCASSEGTSGGAMEQYFGPGTRLTVT.

The chain combines TRBV9 with TRBJ2-3, with D possibly matching TRBD2 (6 bases). Germline V CDR1 and CDR2: SGDLS, YYNGEE. CDR3 length: 18 amino acids. V lost 0 bases to trimming and J lost 0 bases, with 17 bases between them. CDR3 DNA: TGTGCCAGCAGCGTAGGGTCTGGCGGGACCTCTAGCACAGATACGCAGTATTTT. This sequence encodes CASSVGSGGTSSTDTQYF.

This clone was counted once. This chain uses TRBV10-2 with TRBJ2-1, with 9 bases aligning to TRBD1. Germline assignment: CDR1 WSHSY and CDR2 SAAADI. Trimming removed 5 bases from V and 9 bases from J; junction bases left unmatched: 2. The CDR3 runs 12 residues. CDR3 coding DNA: TGCGCCAGCAGTACAGGGGGCTTTGAGCAGTTCTTC. Amino acid sequence: CASSTGGFEQFF.

The J gene is TRBJ2-1, the V gene TRBV7-9; 8 nucleotides agree with TRBD2. The CDR3 length is 15 residues. Trimming took 1 base from V and 10 from J; bases not matched to a gene: 9. CDR1 SEHNR and CDR2 FQNEAQ come from the germline V gene (reference sequence). CDR3 DNA sequence: TGTGCCAGCAGCTTAGGGTCGGGGGGGCTTCGCGAGCAGTTCTTC. Its protein product is CASSLGSGGLREQFF.

This chain uses TRBV5-8 with TRBJ1-2; D not resolved. V lost 1 base and J lost 4, with 20 bases in between. The germline V gene encodes CDR1 SGHTS and CDR2 YDEGEE. The CDR3 is made up of 17 amino acids. The CDR3 DNA is TGTGCCAGCAGCTTGTTAATCAGAGGGTACCTGACCTATGGCTACACCTTC. It specifies CASSLLIRGYLTYGYTF.

The V and J genes are TRBV19 and TRBJ2-2; D is perhaps TRBD2 (6 bases). Germline lookup yields CDR1 LNHDA and CDR2 SQIVND (reference sequence). This CDR3 contains 15 residues. Trimming took off 1 base at V and 6 bases at J, with 12 bases between the two ends. The CDR3 loop reads CASSIGRGLPGELFF. CDR3 in DNA: TGTGCCAGTAGTATAGGGAGGGGATTACCCGGGGAGCTGTTTTTT.

In this sample, this clone turned up once. This chain uses TRBV9 with TRBJ1-2, with D tentatively TRBD1 (6 bases). Per germline, CDR1 SGDLS and CDR2 YYNGEE. CDR3 length equals 15 residues. V dropped 0 bases and J dropped 7 bases, with 16 bases sitting between them. CDR3 region: CASSVDGRGGGGYTF. As DNA, the CDR3 is TGTGCCAGCAGCGTAGACGGTCGAGGGGGGGGTGGCTACACCTTC.

The CDR3 reads CASSEGRGDTQYF. The CDR3, as DNA: TGCGCCAGCAGTGAGGGGAGAGGGGATACGCAGTATTTT. The chain couples TRBV10-2 to TRBJ2-3, with D perhaps TRBD2 (5 bases). The CDR3 runs to 13 residues. The germline V and J ends were trimmed by 2 bases and 6 bases, with 9 bases remaining between them. CDR1 is WSHSY and CDR2 is SAAADI in the germline V gene.

The rearrangement joins TRBV15 to TRBJ1-6; 8 bases map to TRBD1. This CDR3 has 13 amino acids. Germline CDR1 reads LNHNV; CDR2 reads YYDKDF (reference sequence). J lost 7 bases, V lost 5 bases, and 1 base had no gene match. The CDR3 region has the DNA TGTGCCACCAGCCGGGACAGGAATTCACCCCTCCACTTT. Encoded protein: CATSRDRNSPLHF.

This clone was detected once. The V call is TRBV11-2, the J call TRBJ2-7; 9 bases fit TRBD1. Per the germline V gene, CDR1 is SGHAT and CDR2 is FQNNGV. The V gene end was trimmed by 6 bases and the J gene end by 7 bases; junction bases not matched to a gene: 13. The CDR3 is 15 residues long. CDR3 DNA: TGTGCCAGCAGAATCCCGGGACAGGGTACGGGGGAGCAGTACTTC. Protein product: CASRIPGQGTGEQYF.

This clone occurred once. The chain is built from TRBV11-2 and TRBJ2-7, with 7 bases matching TRBD1. Germline loops: CDR1 SGHAT, CDR2 FQNNGV. The CDR3 has 13 residues. V lost 5 bases to trimming and J lost 3 bases; unmatched junction nucleotides: 4. In DNA, the CDR3 is TGTGCCAGCAGCGGCGACAGGGTCTACGAGCAGTACTTC. Translating gives CASSGDRVYEQYF. Filled out from reference TRBV11-2 and TRBJ2-7, the complete variable domain reads EAGVAQSPRYKIIEKRQSVAFWCNPISGHATLYWYQQILGQGPKLLIQFQNNGVVDDSQLPKDRFSAERLKGVDSTLKIQPAKLEDSAVYLCASSGDRVYEQYFGPGTRLTVT.

This clone occurred once. This sequence joins TRBV29-1 and TRBJ1-2; 11 bases are a match to TRBD1. J was trimmed by 5 bases and V by 1 base; bases with no gene match: 3. Germline CDR1 reads SQVTM; CDR2 reads ANQGSEA. The CDR3 is made up of 14 amino acids. DNA for the CDR3: TGCAGCGTTGAAGGGACAGGGGGCGAGTATGGCTACACCTTC. It codes for CSVEGTGGEYGYTF. Complete variable domain (other parts from reference TRBV29-1 and TRBJ1-2): SAVISQKPSRDICQRGTSLTIQCQVDSQVTMMFWYRQQPGQSLTLIATANQGSEATYESGFVIDKFPISRPNLTFSTLTVSNMSPEDSSIYLCSVEGTGGEYGYTFGSGTRLTVV.

The V call is TRBV27, the J call TRBJ2-5, with 10 bases that match TRBD2. V lost 1 base and J lost 1; bases outside the gene matches: 3. The CDR3 totals 16 residues. Germline CDR1 MNHEY, CDR2 SMNVEV (reference sequence). DNA for the CDR3: TGTGCCAGCAGTTTATGGCCTAGCGGGAGCCAAGAGACCCAGTACTTC. It codes for CASSLWPSGSQETQYF.

V usage is TRBV19 and J usage is TRBJ1-6, with 8 bases matching TRBD1. The germline V gene encodes CDR1 LNHDA and CDR2 SQIVND (reference sequence). J gave up 7 bases and V 4 bases, and 6 bases lay outside the gene matches. This CDR3 region has 15 residues. CDR3 coding DNA: TGTGCCAGTAGTACGACAGGGGAGAACAATTCACCCCTCCACTTT. It yields the protein CASSTTGENNSPLHF.

This chain joins TRBV30 and TRBJ1-6; perhaps TRBD1 as D (5 bases). V was shortened by 8 bases and J by 9 bases, with 14 bases between the two germline ends. CDR3 size: 12 residues. Germline V gene sequence: CDR1 GTSNPN, CDR2 SVGIG (reference sequence). The CDR3 reads CASTWGGSPLHF. In DNA, the CDR3 is TGTGCCAGTACATGGGGCGGTTCACCCCTCCACTTT.

Here the CDR3 DNA reads TGTGCCAGCAGCGTAAGCTCTACCTTAAACAATGAGCAGTTCTTC. Protein sequence: CASSVSSTLNNEQFF. The rearrangement links TRBV9 to TRBJ2-1; D unresolved. Germline loops: CDR1 SGDLS, CDR2 YYNGEE. V was shortened by 1 base and J by 5 bases, with 13 bases between the two germline ends. CDR3 length: 15 amino acids. The variable domain in full, completed from reference TRBV9 and TRBJ2-1, reads DSGVTQTPKHLITATGQRVTLRCSPRSGDLSVYWYQQSLDQGLQFLIQYYNGEERAKGNILERFSAQQFPDLHSELNLSSLELGDSALYFCASSVSSTLNNEQFFGPGTRLTVL.